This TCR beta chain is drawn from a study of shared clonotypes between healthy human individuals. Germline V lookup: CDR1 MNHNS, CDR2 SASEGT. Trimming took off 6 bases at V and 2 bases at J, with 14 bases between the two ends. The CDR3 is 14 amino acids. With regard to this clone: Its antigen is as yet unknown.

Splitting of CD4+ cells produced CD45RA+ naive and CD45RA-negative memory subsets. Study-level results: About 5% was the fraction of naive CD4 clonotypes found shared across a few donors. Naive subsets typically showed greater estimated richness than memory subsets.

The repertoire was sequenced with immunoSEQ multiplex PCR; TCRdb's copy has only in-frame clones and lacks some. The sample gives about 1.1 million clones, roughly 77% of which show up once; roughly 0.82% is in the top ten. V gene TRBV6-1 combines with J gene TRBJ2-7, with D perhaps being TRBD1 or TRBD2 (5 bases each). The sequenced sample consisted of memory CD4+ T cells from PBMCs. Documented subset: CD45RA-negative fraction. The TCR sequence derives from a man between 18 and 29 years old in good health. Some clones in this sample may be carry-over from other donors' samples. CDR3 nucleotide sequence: TGTGCCAGCAGGGAGTCCAGGGACGCCTACGAGCAGTACTTC. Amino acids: CASRESRDAYEQYF.